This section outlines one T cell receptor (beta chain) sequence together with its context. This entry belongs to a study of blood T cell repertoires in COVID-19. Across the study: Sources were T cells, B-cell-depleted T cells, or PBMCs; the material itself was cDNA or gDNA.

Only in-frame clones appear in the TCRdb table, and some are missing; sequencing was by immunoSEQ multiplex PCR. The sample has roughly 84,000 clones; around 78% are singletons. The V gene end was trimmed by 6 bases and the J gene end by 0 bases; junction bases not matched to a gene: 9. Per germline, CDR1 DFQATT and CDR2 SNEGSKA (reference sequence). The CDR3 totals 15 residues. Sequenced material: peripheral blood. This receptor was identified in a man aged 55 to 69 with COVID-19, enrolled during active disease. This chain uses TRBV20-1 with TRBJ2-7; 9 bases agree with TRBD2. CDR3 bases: TGCAGTGCCAGTCAGCTAGCGGGGTCCTCCTACGAGCAGTACTTC. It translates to CSASQLAGSSYEQYF.